These 15 T cell receptor beta chains originate from one sample sequenced in a study of blood T cell repertoires in COVID-19. Assay: immunoSEQ multiplex PCR; the TCRdb copy retains only in-frame clones and omits some. The sample lists 200,000 to 250,000 clones, about 79% occurring once. Sequencing input: peripheral blood. The receptors here all came from a middle-aged man with active or convalescent COVID-19.

This clone was found a few times. J is TRBJ2-7 and V is TRBV7-9; D uncertain. V lost 3 bases, J lost 4 bases, and 4 bases lay in between. The germline CDR1 and CDR2 sequences are SEHNR and FQNEAQ (reference sequence). The CDR3 covers 11 residues. The CDR3 sequence: CASSLEYEQYF. Written as DNA, the CDR3 is TGTGCCAGCAGCTTGGAGTACGAGCAGTACTTC.

The chain carries TRBV2 and TRBJ2-3, with 9 bases identical to TRBD2. V lost 4 bases, J lost 2 bases, and 1 base stayed unmatched. The CDR3 covers 14 residues. Germline CDR1 is SNHLY and CDR2 is FYNNEI. CDR3 bases: TGTGCCAGCAGTGGACTAGCGGTCACAGATACGCAGTATTTT. Protein: CASSGLAVTDTQYF.

This clone was observed a handful of times. This chain uses TRBV4-1 with TRBJ2-7; 11 bases align to TRBD2. This CDR3 region has 22 residues. Germline V gene data show CDR1 as MGHRA and CDR2 as YSYEKL. Losses at the gene ends were 0 bases for V and 3 bases for J; bases not matched to a gene: 22. CDR3 nucleotides: TGCGCCAGCAGCCAAGAACACGCCGTGAAGGGACGACTAGCGGGACTGTTCTACGAGCAGTACTTC. This gives the protein CASSQEHAVKGRLAGLFYEQYF.

The chain joins TRBV10-3 to TRBJ2-2, with D maybe TRBD1 (6 bases). In germline, CDR1 is ENHRY, CDR2 SYGVKD. The CDR3 sequence is 12 residues long. Trimming stripped 4 bases from V and 6 bases from J, with 6 bases between. CDR3 DNA: TGTGCCATCAGTGGGGGGCCCGGGGAGCTGTTTTTT. Protein sequence: CAISGGPGELFF.

The table lists this clone with a count of one. This rearrangement joins TRBV7-6 to TRBJ2-5; 11 bases fit TRBD1. Germline CDR1 and CDR2: SGHVS and FNYEAQ. The CDR3 contains 18 residues. The V segment lost 4 bases and the J segment 5 bases; nucleotides outside the gene matches: 15. CDR3 amino acids: CASSSFSAPGTGGETQYF. As DNA, the CDR3 is TGTGCCAGCAGCTCCTTTAGCGCCCCCGGGACAGGGGGGGAGACCCAGTACTTC. The complete variable domain, with remaining parts taken from reference TRBV7-6 and TRBJ2-5, reads GAGVSQSPRYKVTKRGQDVALRCDPISGHVSLYWYRQALGQGPEFLTYFNYEAQQDKSGLPNDRFSAERPEGSISTLTIQRTEQRDSAMYRCASSSFSAPGTGGETQYFGPGTRLLVL.

This chain connects TRBV2 to TRBJ2-7; 7 bases align to TRBD1. CDR3 length: 12 amino acids. The V gene's germline CDR1 is SNHLY and CDR2 FYNNEI. V lost 4 bases and J lost 6; bases outside the gene matches: 3. CDR3 nucleotides: TGTGCCAGCAGTGCGACAGGGAGCGAGCAGTACGTC. Protein product: CASSATGSEQYV.

The rearrangement links TRBV27 to TRBJ2-7; no reliable D call. Germline values: CDR1 MNHEY, CDR2 SMNVEV (reference sequence). The CDR3 has 13 residues. The V gene lost 2 bases and the J gene lost 3 bases, with 8 bases spanning the gap. Here the CDR3 DNA reads TGTGCCAGCAGTTTAGCAGGCTACTACGAGCAGTACTTC. It codes for CASSLAGYYEQYF.

V and J are TRBV2 and TRBJ1-6; D is possibly TRBD1 (6 bases). CDR3 size: 14 residues. Trimming pared 8 bases from V and 3 bases from J, leaving 11 bases between. Per germline, CDR1 SNHLY and CDR2 FYNNEI. CDR3 amino acids: CASARGNYNSPLHF. As DNA, the CDR3 is TGTGCCAGCGCCAGGGGCAACTATAATTCACCCCTCCACTTT.

The chain has TRBV7-8 and TRBJ1-5; unclear D gene. CDR1 is SGHVS and CDR2 is FQNEAQ in the germline V gene. This CDR3 region has 15 residues. Deletions cut 8 bases from V and 4 bases from J, with 18 bases between. CDR3 sequence reads: CASSPRGGFNQPQHF. In nucleotides, the CDR3 is TGTGCCAGCTCCCCCCGAGGAGGTTTTAATCAGCCCCAGCATTTT.

The J gene is TRBJ2-7, the V gene TRBV27, with 11 positions matching TRBD2. J gave up 0 bases and V 6 bases, and 1 base lay outside the gene matches. CDR1 is MNHEY, CDR2 SMNVEV, per germline (reference sequence). The CDR3 consists of 14 residues. CDR3 DNA sequence: TGTGCCAGCAGACTAGCGGGAGTCTCCTACGAGCAGTACTTC. Translating it yields CASRLAGVSYEQYF.

The V and J genes are TRBV3-1 (or the pseudogene TRBV3-2) and TRBJ2-1, with a tentative D call TRBD2 (6 bases). Germline V gene data show CDR1 as LGHDT and CDR2 as YNNKEL (reference sequence). The CDR3 has 15 amino acids. The V end lost 4 bases, the J end lost 1 base, and 11 bases lay between the germline ends. The CDR3 DNA reads TGTGCCAGCAGCCCCCTGGGGGGATCCTACAATGAGCAGTTCTTC. This gives the protein CASSPLGGSYNEQFF.

This chain connects TRBV7-2 to TRBJ2-3; D remains unclear. The CDR3 spans 13 residues. Germline V gene lookup returns CDR1 SGHTA and CDR2 FQGNSA. Between the trimmed V and J ends, which lost 2 bases and 4 bases, there was a span of 7 bases. The CDR3 reads CASSLRVADTQYF. The CDR3 DNA sequence: TGTGCCAGCAGCTTACGGGTGGCAGATACGCAGTATTTT.

This sequence joins TRBV2 and TRBJ2-5, with D unresolved. Germline CDR1 and CDR2: SNHLY and FYNNEI. V lost 5 bases and J 2 bases, leaving 6 bases between the germline ends. The length of the CDR3 is 12 residues. This CDR3 is CASSQRQETQYF. DNA for the CDR3: TGTGCCAGCAGTCAGCGACAAGAGACCCAGTACTTC.

The CDR3: CASSPPAGLGDTQYF. DNA for the CDR3: TGTGCCAGCTCACCACCGGCAGGGCTCGGAGATACGCAGTATTTT. The V and J genes are TRBV18 and TRBJ2-3, with a possible D match to TRBD1 (5 bases). There are 15 residues in the CDR3. Germline V gene sequence: CDR1 KGHSH, CDR2 LQKENI. The V end lost 0 bases, the J end lost 5 bases, and 12 bases lay between the germline ends.

This clone was observed a few times. The chain recombines TRBV5-1 with TRBJ1-1; D unresolved. Germline V gene data show CDR1 as SGHRS and CDR2 as YFSETQ. This CDR3 has 13 residues. The ends were cut back, 2 bases at V and 1 base at J, with 6 bases in the middle. CDR3 in DNA: TGCGCCAGCAGCTTCGAGGGGAACACTGAAGCTTTCTTT. This gives the protein CASSFEGNTEAFF.